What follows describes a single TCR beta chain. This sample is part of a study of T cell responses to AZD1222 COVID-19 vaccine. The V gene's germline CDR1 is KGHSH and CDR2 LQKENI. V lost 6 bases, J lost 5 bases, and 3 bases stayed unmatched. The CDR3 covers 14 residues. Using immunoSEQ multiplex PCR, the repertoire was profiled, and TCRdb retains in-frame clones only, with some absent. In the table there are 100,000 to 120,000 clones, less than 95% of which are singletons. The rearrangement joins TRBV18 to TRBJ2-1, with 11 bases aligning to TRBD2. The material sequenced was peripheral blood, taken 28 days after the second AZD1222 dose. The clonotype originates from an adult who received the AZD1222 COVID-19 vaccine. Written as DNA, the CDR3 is TGTGCCAGCTCCGGGGGACTAGCGGACAATGAGCAGTTCTTC. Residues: CASSGGLADNEQFF.